This T cell receptor beta chain was obtained from a study of cytomegalovirus exposure and HLA in healthy donors. Study results and caveats: What TCR beta sequences reportedly achieved was accurate prediction of HLA-A and HLA-B alleles in most subjects. A classifier reportedly called cytomegalovirus status with high sensitivity and specificity. TCR beta chains numbering some 160 were designated cytomegalovirus-associated.

It was with 60 Vbeta and 13 Jbeta primers that the PCR ran. Authors' processing steps: In a later analysis, approximately 73 million unique TCR beta chains included roughly 11 million shared by two or more donors. The repertoire was sequenced with immunoSEQ multiplex PCR; TCRdb's copy has only in-frame clones and lacks some. For V, J and clone size, that table is used; D and trimming come from the DNA. The sample comprises some 100,000 clones, 75% to 90% of which are singletons, and around 3.6% rests with the top ten. Comment on this clone: Its cognate antigen is unknown.

Germline CDR1 reads SGDLS; CDR2 reads YYNGEE. The length of the CDR3 is 14 residues. V was clipped by 2 bases and J by 4 bases; unmatched bases: 2. The chain couples TRBV9 to TRBJ2-1, with 8 bases that match TRBD2. The sample taken for sequencing was PBMCs. The source is a man in his thirties or forties in good health and CMV-seronegative. The CDR3: CASSVTSGYNEQFF. The CDR3, as DNA: TGTGCCAGCAGCGTCACTAGCGGATACAATGAGCAGTTCTTC.